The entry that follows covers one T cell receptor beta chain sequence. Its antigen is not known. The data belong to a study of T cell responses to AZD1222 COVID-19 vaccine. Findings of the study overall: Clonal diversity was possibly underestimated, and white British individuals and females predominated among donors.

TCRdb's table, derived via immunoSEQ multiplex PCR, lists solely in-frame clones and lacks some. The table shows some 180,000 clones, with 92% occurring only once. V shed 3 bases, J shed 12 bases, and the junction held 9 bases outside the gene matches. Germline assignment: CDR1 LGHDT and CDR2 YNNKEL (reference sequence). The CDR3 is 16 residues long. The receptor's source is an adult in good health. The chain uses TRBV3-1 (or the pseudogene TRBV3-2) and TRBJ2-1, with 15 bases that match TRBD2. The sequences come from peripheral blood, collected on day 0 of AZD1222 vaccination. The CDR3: CASSQPGLAGGHGQFF. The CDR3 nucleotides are TGTGCCAGCAGCCAGCCGGGACTAGCGGGGGGCCATGGGCAGTTCTTC.